Listed below are T cell receptor beta chains from one sample, sequenced in a study of T cell responses to AZD1222 COVID-19 vaccine. Clones were sequenced by immunoSEQ multiplex PCR, and TCRdb holds only the in-frame ones, with some missing. The table lists 150,000 to 200,000 clones, about 91% of them singletons. The sequencing here drew on peripheral blood, taken on day 0 of AZD1222 vaccination. These TCRs come from an adult in good health. CDR3s include the opening cysteine and the closing phenylalanine or tryptophan. The D gene is left open where the match is weak. Only some rows state a clone size, as once, few, many or a class for expanded clones.

>17|TRBD1|TRBJ2-2|-|TRBV5-1
CASSPEGTGMFTGELFF
TGCGCCAGCAGCCCCGAAGGGACAGGGATGTTCACCGGGGAGCTGTTTTTT
>14|-|TRBJ2-7|-|TRBV5-1
CASSLIQGTYEQYF
TGCGCCAGCAGCTTGATACAGGGAACCTACGAGCAGTACTTC
>13|-|TRBJ1-1|-|TRBV10-1
CASSEEGNTEAFF
TGCGCCAGCAGTGAAGAGGGGAACACTGAAGCTTTCTTT
>14|-|TRBJ2-7|once|TRBV5-1
CASSLIQGRDEQYF
TGCGCCAGCAGCTTGATTCAGGGGCGAGACGAGCAGTACTTC
>14|-|TRBJ2-7|-|TRBV7-6
CASSSGTGTYEQYF
TGTGCCAGCAGCTCCGGGACTGGCACCTACGAGCAGTACTTC
>14|TRBD2|TRBJ2-1|-|TRBV6-4
CASSARAGGNEQFF
TGTGCCAGCAGTGCCCGGGCGGGGGGAAATGAGCAGTTCTTC
>14|TRBD2|TRBJ2-2|-|TRBV6-4
CASSTSGETGELFF
TGTGCCAGCAGTACTAGCGGGGAGACCGGGGAGCTGTTTTTT
>11|-|TRBJ2-2|once|TRBV2
CASIGTGELFF
TGTGCCAGCATAGGCACCGGGGAGCTGTTTTTT
>14|-|TRBJ2-3|-|TRBV30
CAWSDPDSPDTQYF
TGTGCCTGGAGTGACCCGGACAGTCCAGATACGCAGTATTTT
>14|TRBD2|TRBJ2-3|-|TRBV5-1
CASRAGGSTDTQYF
TGCGCCAGCAGGGCGGGGGGGAGCACAGATACGCAGTATTTT
>17|TRBD1|TRBJ1-2|-|TRBV27
CASSGSRTGAFTYGYTF
TGTGCCAGCAGTGGGTCCCGGACAGGGGCCTTTACCTATGGCTACACCTTC
>13|-|TRBJ1-2|-|TRBV9
CASSPGVVGLSTF
TGTGCCAGCAGCCCCGGCGTGGTAGGCTTGTCCACCTTC
>11|-|TRBJ2-7|-|TRBV12-3/TRBV12-4
CASSLMDEQYF
TGTGCCAGCAGTTTGATGGACGAGCAGTACTTC
>12|-|TRBJ2-2|-|TRBV12-3/TRBV12-4
CASTSLGGELFF
TGTGCCAGCACGTCCTTAGGCGGGGAGCTGTTTTTT
>14|-|TRBJ2-7|few|TRBV5-1
CASSSGGGNYEQYF
TGCGCCAGCAGCTCTGGGGGCGGGAATTACGAGCAGTACTTC
>14|-|TRBJ1-2|-|TRBV6-5
CASHNWGVGGGYTF
TGTGCCAGCCACAATTGGGGGGTTGGGGGCGGCTACACCTTC
>15|-|TRBJ1-2|-|TRBV4-1
CASSQDNRVDYGYTF
TGCGCCAGCAGCCAAGATAACAGGGTGGACTATGGCTACACCTTC
>15|TRBD1|TRBJ1-2|-|TRBV3-1/TRBV3-2
CASSQHDREHYGYTF
TGTGCCAGCAGCCAACACGACAGGGAACACTATGGCTACACCTTC
>13|TRBD1|TRBJ2-7|-|TRBV5-1
CASSWGTGDEQYF
TGCGCCAGCAGTTGGGGGACAGGGGACGAGCAGTACTTC
>14|-|TRBJ1-2|few|TRBV6-1
CASSDPDPFAGYTF
TGTGCCAGCAGTGATCCCGATCCCTTTGCTGGCTACACCTTC
>18|-|TRBJ2-2|-|TRBV2
CASSAGAYGGQNTGELFF
TGTGCCAGCAGCGCCGGGGCGTACGGGGGGCAGAACACCGGGGAGCTGTTTTTT
>14|-|TRBJ2-2|-|TRBV7-9
CASSLDRYTGELFF
TGTGCCAGCAGCTTAGACCGCTACACCGGGGAGCTGTTTTTT
>16|-|TRBJ2-7|-|TRBV5-6
CASSLVRGVQVYEQYF
TGTGCCAGCAGCTTAGTCCGGGGAGTGCAAGTCTACGAGCAGTACTTC
>14|-|TRBJ1-1|-|TRBV11-1
CASSLAGGRSEAFF
TGTGCCAGCAGCTTAGCCGGGGGCAGGTCTGAAGCTTTCTTT
>11|-|TRBJ2-7|-|TRBV29-1
CSVEDPYEQYF
TGCAGCGTTGAGGATCCCTACGAGCAGTACTTC
>15|TRBD1|TRBJ1-5|-|TRBV2
CASRRDSQDYQPQHF
TGTGCCAGCAGGCGGGACAGTCAGGATTATCAGCCCCAGCATTTT
>17|TRBD2|TRBJ2-1|-|TRBV5-4
CASSGRGLAGVSNEQFF
TGTGCCAGCAGCGGGCGGGGACTAGCGGGGGTCTCCAATGAGCAGTTCTTC
>13|-|TRBJ1-5|-|TRBV4-3
CASSQRFGQPQHF
TGCGCCAGCAGCCAGCGCTTTGGGCAGCCCCAGCATTTT
>16|TRBD2|TRBJ2-3|-|TRBV9
CASSVDPSGGTDTQYF
TGTGCCAGCAGCGTAGATCCTAGCGGGGGGACAGATACGCAGTATTTT
>13|-|TRBJ1-5|-|TRBV30
CAWSRDNNQPQHF
TGTGCCTGGAGCCGGGACAACAATCAGCCCCAGCATTTT
>15|-|TRBJ2-2|-|TRBV9
CASSPGGGHTGELFF
TGTGCCAGCAGCCCAGGGGGGGGGCACACCGGGGAGCTGTTTTTT
>13|-|TRBJ1-1|-|TRBV19
CASSIDFGKGAFF
TGTGCCAGTAGTATAGATTTCGGGAAAGGGGCTTTCTTT
>17|TRBD2|TRBJ2-7|-|TRBV5-1
CASSLSPFGGGADEQYF
TGCGCCAGCAGCTTATCCCCTTTCGGGGGAGGGGCCGACGAGCAGTACTTC
>13|-|TRBJ2-5|-|TRBV7-2
CASSQTDQETQYF
TGTGCCAGCAGCCAGACAGACCAAGAGACCCAGTACTTC
>14|-|TRBJ1-1|-|TRBV4-1
CASSQVYGNTEAFF
TGCGCCAGCAGCCAAGTATACGGGAACACTGAAGCTTTCTTT
>14|-|TRBJ1-1|-|TRBV5-1
CASSLAGLGTEAFF
TGCGCCAGCAGCTTGGCAGGGCTGGGCACTGAAGCTTTCTTT
>14|-|TRBJ2-6|-|TRBV30
CAWSVSPGANVLTF
TGTGCCTGGAGTGTATCCCCTGGGGCCAACGTCCTGACTTTC
>15|TRBD1|TRBJ2-2|-|TRBV18
CASSPSGGNTGELFF
TGTGCCAGCTCACCTTCAGGGGGCAACACCGGGGAGCTGTTTTTT
>13|-|TRBJ2-7|-|TRBV27
CASSLRETYEQYF
TGTGCCAGCAGTTTAAGGGAGACCTACGAGCAGTACTTC
>15|-|TRBJ2-1|few|TRBV5-4
CASSLRTGALNEQFF
TGTGCCAGCAGCTTGCGAACGGGAGCACTCAATGAGCAGTTCTTC
>11|-|TRBJ1-1|-|TRBV29-1
CSVERGSEAFF
TGCAGCGTTGAGAGGGGGTCTGAAGCTTTCTTT
>14|-|TRBJ2-5|-|TRBV11-1
CASSLAAGRETQYF
TGTGCCAGCAGCTTAGCGGCGGGGAGGGAGACCCAGTACTTC
>12|-|TRBJ2-7|-|TRBV27
CASSRGSYEQYF
TGTGCCAGCAGTCGTGGGTCGTACGAGCAGTACTTC
>16|TRBD1|TRBJ2-1|-|TRBV6-4
CASSEGTGGSYNEQFF
TGTGCCAGCAGTGAAGGGACAGGGGGCTCCTACAATGAGCAGTTCTTC
>15|TRBD1|TRBJ1-1|once|TRBV18
CASSPTGAVNTEAFF
TGTGCCAGCTCTCCTACAGGGGCGGTGAACACTGAAGCTTTCTTT
>15|TRBD1|TRBJ1-1|-|TRBV5-4
CASSWNKDRGAEAFF
TGTGCCAGCAGCTGGAACAAGGACAGGGGCGCTGAAGCTTTCTTT
>15|TRBD2|TRBJ2-1|-|TRBV4-3
CASSYLAGALNEQFF
TGCGCCAGCAGCTATCTAGCGGGGGCCCTCAATGAGCAGTTCTTC
>11|-|TRBJ2-1|-|TRBV30
CAWSVLNEQFF
TGTGCCTGGAGTGTACTGAATGAGCAGTTCTTC
>13|-|TRBJ1-1|-|TRBV12-3/TRBV12-4
CASTKVGQPRAFF
TGTGCCAGCACCAAGGTGGGGCAACCCAGAGCTTTCTTT
>12|-|TRBJ2-7|-|TRBV11-2
CASSFVPGEQYF
TGTGCCAGCAGCTTCGTACCGGGGGAGCAGTACTTC
>15|TRBD1|TRBJ2-7|few|TRBV6-9
CATLEGGEASYEQYF
TGTGCCACCCTCGAAGGGGGCGAGGCCTCCTACGAGCAGTACTTC